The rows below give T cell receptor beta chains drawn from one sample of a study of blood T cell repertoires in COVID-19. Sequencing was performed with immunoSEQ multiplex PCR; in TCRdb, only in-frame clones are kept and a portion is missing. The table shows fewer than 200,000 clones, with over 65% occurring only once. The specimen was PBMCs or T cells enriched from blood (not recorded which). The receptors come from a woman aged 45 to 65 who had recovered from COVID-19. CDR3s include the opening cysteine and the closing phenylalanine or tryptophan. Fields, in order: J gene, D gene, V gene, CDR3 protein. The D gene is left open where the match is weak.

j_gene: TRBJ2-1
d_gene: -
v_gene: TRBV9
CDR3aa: CASSTSLGGVHNEQFF

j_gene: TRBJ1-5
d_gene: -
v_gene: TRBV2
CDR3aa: CASSVEAAYQPQHF

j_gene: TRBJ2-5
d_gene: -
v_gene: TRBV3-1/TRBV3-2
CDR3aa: CASSRDYPQETQYF

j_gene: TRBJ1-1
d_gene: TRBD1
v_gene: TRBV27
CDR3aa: CASSPRTGMNTEAFF

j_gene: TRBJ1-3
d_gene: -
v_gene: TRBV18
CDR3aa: CASSPPLLIGGSGNTIYF

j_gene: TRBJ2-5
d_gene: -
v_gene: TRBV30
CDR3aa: CAWRIRDSQETQYF

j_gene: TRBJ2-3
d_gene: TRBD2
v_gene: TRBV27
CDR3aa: CASSLSPDWVGGLATSTDTQYF

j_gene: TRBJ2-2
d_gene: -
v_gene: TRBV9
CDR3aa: CASSEPLDTGELFF

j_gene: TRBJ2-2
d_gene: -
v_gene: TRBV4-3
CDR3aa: CASSLDLGSAGWAGELFF

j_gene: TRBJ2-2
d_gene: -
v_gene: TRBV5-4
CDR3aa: CASSSAQDGELFF

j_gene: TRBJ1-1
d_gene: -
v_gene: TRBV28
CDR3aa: CASSLGQLNTEAFF

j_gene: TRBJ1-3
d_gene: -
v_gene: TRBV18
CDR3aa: CASSQIEQSSGNTIYF

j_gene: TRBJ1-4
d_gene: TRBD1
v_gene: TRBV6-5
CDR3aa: CASSTSLGQERKLFF

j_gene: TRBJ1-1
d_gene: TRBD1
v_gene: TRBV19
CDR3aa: CASRPGQVNTEAFF

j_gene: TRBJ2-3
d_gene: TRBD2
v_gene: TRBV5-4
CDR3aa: CASTTGGMRTQYF

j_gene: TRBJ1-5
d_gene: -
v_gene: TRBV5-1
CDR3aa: CASRFDSGSMESF

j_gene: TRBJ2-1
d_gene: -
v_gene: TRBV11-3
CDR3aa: CASGSLGNNEQFF

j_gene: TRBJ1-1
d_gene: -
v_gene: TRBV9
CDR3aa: CASSGSTGFAEAFF

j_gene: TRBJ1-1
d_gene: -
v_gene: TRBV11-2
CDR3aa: CASGIAGLNTEAFF

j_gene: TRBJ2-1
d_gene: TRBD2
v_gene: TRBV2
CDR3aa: CASSEGALAEGNNEQFF

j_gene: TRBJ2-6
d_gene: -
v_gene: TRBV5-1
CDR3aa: CASSLTGTTGANVLTF

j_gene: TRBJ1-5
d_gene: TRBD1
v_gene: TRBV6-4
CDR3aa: CASIRGQADQPQHF

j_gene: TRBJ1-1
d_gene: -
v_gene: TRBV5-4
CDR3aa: CASSLKKGSSTEAFF

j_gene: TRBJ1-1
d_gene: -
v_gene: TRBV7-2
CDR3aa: CASSMYRIPEAFF

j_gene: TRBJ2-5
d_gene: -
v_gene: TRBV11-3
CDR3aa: CASSLNPNWETQYF

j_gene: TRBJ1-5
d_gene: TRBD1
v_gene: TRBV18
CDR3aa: CASSPGTDVDLPQHF

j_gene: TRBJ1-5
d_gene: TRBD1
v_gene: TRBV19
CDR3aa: CASSIDRGTGASNQPQHF

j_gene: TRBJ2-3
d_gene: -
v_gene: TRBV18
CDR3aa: CASSPIPPTSVSTDTQYF

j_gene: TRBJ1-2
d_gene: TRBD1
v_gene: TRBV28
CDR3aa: CASSTRTGVFGYTF

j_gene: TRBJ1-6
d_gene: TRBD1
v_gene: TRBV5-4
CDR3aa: CASSLRDRGSPLHF

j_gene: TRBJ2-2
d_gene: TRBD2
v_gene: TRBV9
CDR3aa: CASSVTSGSRGELFF

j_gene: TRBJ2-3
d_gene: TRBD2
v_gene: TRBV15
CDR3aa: CATSRPLAGGPNTQYF

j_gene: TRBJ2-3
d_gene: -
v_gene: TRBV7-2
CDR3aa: CASSLGGEHTQYF

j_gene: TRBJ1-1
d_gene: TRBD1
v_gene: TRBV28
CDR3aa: CASRAGTDTEAFF

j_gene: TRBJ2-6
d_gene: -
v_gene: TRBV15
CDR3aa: CATSTDSSSGANVLTF

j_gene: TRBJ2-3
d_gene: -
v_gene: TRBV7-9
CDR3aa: CASSFRGSSTDTQYF

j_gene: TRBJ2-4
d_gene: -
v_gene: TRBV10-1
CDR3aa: CASSESVVANIQYF